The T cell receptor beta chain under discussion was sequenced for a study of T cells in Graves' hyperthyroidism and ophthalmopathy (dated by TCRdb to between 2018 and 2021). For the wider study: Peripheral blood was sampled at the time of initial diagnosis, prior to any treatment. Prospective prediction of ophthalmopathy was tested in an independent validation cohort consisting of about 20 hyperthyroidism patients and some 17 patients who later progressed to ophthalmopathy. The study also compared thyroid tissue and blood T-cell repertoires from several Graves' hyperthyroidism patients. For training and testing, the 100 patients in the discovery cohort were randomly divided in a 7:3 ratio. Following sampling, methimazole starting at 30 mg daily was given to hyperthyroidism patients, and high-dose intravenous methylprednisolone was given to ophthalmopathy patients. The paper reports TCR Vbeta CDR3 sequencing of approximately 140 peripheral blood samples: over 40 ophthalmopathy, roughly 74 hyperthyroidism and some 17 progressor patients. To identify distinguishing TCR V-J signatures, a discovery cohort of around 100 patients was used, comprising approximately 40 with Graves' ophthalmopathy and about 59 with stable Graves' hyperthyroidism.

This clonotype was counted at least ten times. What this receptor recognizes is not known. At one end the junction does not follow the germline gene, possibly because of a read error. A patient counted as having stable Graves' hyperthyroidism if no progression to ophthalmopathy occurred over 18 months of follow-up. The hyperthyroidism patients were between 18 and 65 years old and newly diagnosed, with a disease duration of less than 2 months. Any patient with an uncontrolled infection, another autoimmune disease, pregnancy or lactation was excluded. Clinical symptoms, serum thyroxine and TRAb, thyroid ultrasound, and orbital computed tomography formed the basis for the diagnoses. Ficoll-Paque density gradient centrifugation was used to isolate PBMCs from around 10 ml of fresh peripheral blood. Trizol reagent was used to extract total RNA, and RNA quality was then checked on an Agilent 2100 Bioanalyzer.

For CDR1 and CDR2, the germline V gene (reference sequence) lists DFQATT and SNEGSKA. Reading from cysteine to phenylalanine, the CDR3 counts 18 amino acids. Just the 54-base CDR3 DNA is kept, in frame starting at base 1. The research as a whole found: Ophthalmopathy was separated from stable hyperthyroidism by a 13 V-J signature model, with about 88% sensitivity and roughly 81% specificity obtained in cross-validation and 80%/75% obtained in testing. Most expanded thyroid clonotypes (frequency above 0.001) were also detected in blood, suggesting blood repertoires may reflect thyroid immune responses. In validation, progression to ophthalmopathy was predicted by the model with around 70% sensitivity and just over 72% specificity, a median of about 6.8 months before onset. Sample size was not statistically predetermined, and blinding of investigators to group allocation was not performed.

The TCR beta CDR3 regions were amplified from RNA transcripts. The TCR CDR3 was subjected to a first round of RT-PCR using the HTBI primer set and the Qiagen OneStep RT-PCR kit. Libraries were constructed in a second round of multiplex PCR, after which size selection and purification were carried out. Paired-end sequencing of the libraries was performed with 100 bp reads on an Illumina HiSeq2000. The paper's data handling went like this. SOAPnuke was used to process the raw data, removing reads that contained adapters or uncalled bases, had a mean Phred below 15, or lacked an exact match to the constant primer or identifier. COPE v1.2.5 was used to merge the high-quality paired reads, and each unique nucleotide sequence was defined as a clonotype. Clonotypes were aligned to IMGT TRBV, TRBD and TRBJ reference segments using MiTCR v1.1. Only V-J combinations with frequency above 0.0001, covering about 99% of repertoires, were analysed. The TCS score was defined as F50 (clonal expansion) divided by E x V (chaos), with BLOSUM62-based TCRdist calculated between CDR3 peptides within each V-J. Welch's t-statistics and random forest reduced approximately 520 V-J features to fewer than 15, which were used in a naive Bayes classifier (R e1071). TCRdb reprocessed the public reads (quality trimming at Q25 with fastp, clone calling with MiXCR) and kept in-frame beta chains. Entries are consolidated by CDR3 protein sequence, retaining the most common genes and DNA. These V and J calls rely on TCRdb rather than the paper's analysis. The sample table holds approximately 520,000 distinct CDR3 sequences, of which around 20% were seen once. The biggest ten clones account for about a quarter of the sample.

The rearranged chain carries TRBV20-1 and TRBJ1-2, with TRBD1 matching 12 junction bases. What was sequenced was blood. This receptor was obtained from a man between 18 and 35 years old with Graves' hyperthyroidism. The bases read TGCAGTGCTAGAAATAACGAGGGACAGGGGGCATTATGGACGGGCTGCACCTTC. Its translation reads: CSARNNEGQGALWTGCTF.